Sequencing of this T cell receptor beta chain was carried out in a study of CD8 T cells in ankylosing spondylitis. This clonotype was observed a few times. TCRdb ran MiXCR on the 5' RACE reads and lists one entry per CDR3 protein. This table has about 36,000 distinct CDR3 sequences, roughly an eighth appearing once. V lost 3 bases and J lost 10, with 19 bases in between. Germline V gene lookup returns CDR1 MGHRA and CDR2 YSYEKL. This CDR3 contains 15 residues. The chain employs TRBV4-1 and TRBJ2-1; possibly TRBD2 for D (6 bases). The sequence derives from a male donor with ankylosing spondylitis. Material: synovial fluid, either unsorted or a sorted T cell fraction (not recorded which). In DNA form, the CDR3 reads TGCGCCAGCAGCCATTGGCGGGCGGGGCCTGGGGAGCAGTTCTTC. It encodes CASSHWRAGPGEQFF.